Listed below are T cell receptor beta chains from one sample, sequenced in a study of spatial heterogeneity in lung cancer. In TCRdb, the 5' RACE reads were re-called with MiXCR into one record per CDR3 protein. The sample lists about 7,900 distinct CDR3 sequences, 7% seen once, with about 18% in the top ten. The sequenced sample was lung tumor tissue, obtained at surgery. These receptors all stem from a female donor with early-stage non-small cell lung cancer. Both conserved end residues are part of each CDR3. The order of the fields is V gene, D gene, J gene, clone size, CDR3 protein, CDR3 DNA. The D gene is left open where the match is weak. A row's size may be missing; if present it is once, few, many or a size class.

v_gene: TRBV7-3
d_gene: -
j_gene: TRBJ2-2
abundance: many
CDR3aa: CASSLGPAGELFF
CDR3nt: TGTGCCAGCAGCTTAGGGCCGGCCGGGGAGCTGTTTTTT

v_gene: TRBV9
d_gene: TRBD2
j_gene: TRBJ2-3
abundance: medium-sized
CDR3aa: CASSVLADPGTDTQYF
CDR3nt: TGTGCCAGCAGCGTGCTAGCGGATCCGGGGACAGATACGCAGTATTTT

v_gene: TRBV28
d_gene: -
j_gene: TRBJ1-1
abundance: many
CDR3aa: CASSAPTVNTEAFF
CDR3nt: TGTGCCAGCAGTGCCCCGACGGTGAACACTGAAGCTTTCTTT

v_gene: TRBV25-1
d_gene: TRBD2
j_gene: TRBJ2-3
abundance: medium-sized
CDR3aa: CASSTHERGDTQYF
CDR3nt: TGTGCCAGCAGCACCCATGAGCGGGGAGATACGCAGTATTTT

v_gene: TRBV10-3
d_gene: -
j_gene: TRBJ2-5
abundance: many
CDR3aa: CAIRDDSRRAKETQYF
CDR3nt: TGTGCCATCAGGGACGACAGTCGCCGGGCTAAAGAGACCCAGTACTTC

v_gene: TRBV7-8
d_gene: -
j_gene: TRBJ2-7
abundance: many
CDR3aa: CASSPRVGSYEQYF
CDR3nt: TGTGCCAGCAGCCCTAGGGTAGGCAGCTACGAGCAGTACTTC

v_gene: TRBV11-3
d_gene: TRBD2
j_gene: TRBJ2-1
abundance: medium-sized
CDR3aa: CASSSDPLAGGLGEQFF
CDR3nt: TGTGCCAGCAGCTCAGACCCTCTAGCGGGAGGTCTGGGTGAGCAGTTCTTC

v_gene: TRBV18
d_gene: -
j_gene: TRBJ2-7
abundance: medium-sized
CDR3aa: CASSPRIEQYF
CDR3nt: TGTGCCAGCTCACCACGGATCGAGCAGTACTTC

v_gene: TRBV3-1
d_gene: -
j_gene: TRBJ1-1
abundance: medium-sized
CDR3aa: CASSQDSSRIEAFF
CDR3nt: TGTGCCAGCAGCCAAGATTCCAGTCGGATTGAAGCTTTCTTT

v_gene: TRBV12-3/TRBV12-4
d_gene: TRBD1
j_gene: TRBJ2-7
abundance: medium-sized
CDR3aa: CASRRQGYEQYF
CDR3nt: TGTGCCAGCAGACGACAGGGCTACGAGCAGTACTTC

v_gene: TRBV11-2
d_gene: -
j_gene: TRBJ2-3
abundance: many
CDR3aa: CASSLDVIAADTQYF
CDR3nt: TGTGCCAGCAGCTTAGATGTGATAGCGGCAGATACGCAGTATTTT

v_gene: TRBV20-1
d_gene: -
j_gene: TRBJ2-7
abundance: many
CDR3aa: CSATRGQDYYEQYF
CDR3nt: TGCAGTGCTACTAGAGGGCAGGACTACTACGAGCAGTACTTC

v_gene: TRBV12-3/TRBV12-4
d_gene: -
j_gene: TRBJ2-3
abundance: -
CDR3aa: CASSSATGLRTDTQYF
CDR3nt: TGTGCCAGCAGTTCCGCGACAGGTCTTCGCACAGATACGCAGTATTTT

v_gene: TRBV5-1
d_gene: -
j_gene: TRBJ2-4
abundance: medium-sized
CDR3aa: CASSNRASEGNIQYF
CDR3nt: TGCGCCAGCAGCAACCGGGCCTCAGAGGGTAACATTCAGTACTTC

v_gene: TRBV20-1
d_gene: TRBD1
j_gene: TRBJ2-7
abundance: medium-sized
CDR3aa: CSARETGTGVGYEQYF
CDR3nt: TGCAGTGCTAGAGAAACCGGGACAGGGGTGGGGTACGAGCAGTACTTC

v_gene: TRBV5-1
d_gene: -
j_gene: TRBJ2-7
abundance: -
CDR3aa: CASSLAGIDEQYF
CDR3nt: TGCGCCAGCAGCTTGGCAGGGATCGACGAGCAGTACTTC

v_gene: TRBV27
d_gene: TRBD1
j_gene: TRBJ2-7
abundance: medium-sized
CDR3aa: CASSPWTGGTYEQYF
CDR3nt: TGTGCCAGCAGTCCCTGGACAGGGGGTACCTACGAGCAGTACTTC

v_gene: TRBV20-1
d_gene: -
j_gene: TRBJ2-4
abundance: many
CDR3aa: CSAPGGAKNIQYF
CDR3nt: TGCAGTGCCCCAGGTGGGGCCAAAAACATTCAGTACTTC

v_gene: TRBV12-3/TRBV12-4
d_gene: -
j_gene: TRBJ2-6
abundance: many
CDR3aa: CASNEHSGANVLTF
CDR3nt: TGTGCCAGCAACGAGCACTCTGGGGCCAACGTCCTGACTTTC

v_gene: TRBV7-9
d_gene: -
j_gene: TRBJ2-1
abundance: medium-sized
CDR3aa: CASSIQGPTYNEQFF
CDR3nt: TGTGCCAGCAGCATACAGGGACCGACCTACAATGAGCAGTTCTTC

v_gene: TRBV2
d_gene: TRBD2
j_gene: TRBJ2-3
abundance: -
CDR3aa: CASTSGFTDTQYF
CDR3nt: TGTGCCAGCACTAGCGGATTCACAGATACGCAGTATTTT

v_gene: TRBV2
d_gene: -
j_gene: TRBJ2-5
abundance: many
CDR3aa: CASSPRGGETQYF
CDR3nt: TGTGCCAGCTCCCCTCGGGGCGGTGAGACCCAGTACTTC

v_gene: TRBV11-2
d_gene: TRBD1
j_gene: TRBJ2-1
abundance: few
CDR3aa: CASSLEGQGLLTSSYNEQFF
CDR3nt: TGTGCCAGCAGCTTAGAGGGACAGGGATTGTTAACGAGCTCCTACAATGAGCAGTTCTTC

v_gene: TRBV5-6
d_gene: -
j_gene: TRBJ2-7
abundance: many
CDR3aa: CASGVGRVYEQYF
CDR3nt: TGTGCCAGCGGTGTAGGAAGGGTCTACGAGCAGTACTTC

v_gene: TRBV28
d_gene: -
j_gene: TRBJ1-1
abundance: -
CDR3aa: CASRSLGNTEAFF
CDR3nt: TGTGCCAGCAGGAGTTTGGGGAACACTGAAGCTTTCTTT

v_gene: TRBV29-1
d_gene: -
j_gene: TRBJ2-5
abundance: medium-sized
CDR3aa: CSVEKGSDGTQYF
CDR3nt: TGCAGCGTTGAAAAAGGTTCGGATGGGACCCAGTACTTC

v_gene: TRBV10-3
d_gene: -
j_gene: TRBJ1-1
abundance: many
CDR3aa: CAISEAARTEAFF
CDR3nt: TGTGCCATCAGTGAGGCGGCACGGACTGAAGCTTTCTTT

v_gene: TRBV12-3/TRBV12-4
d_gene: TRBD1
j_gene: TRBJ1-5
abundance: medium-sized
CDR3aa: CASSPPTGGGRPQF
CDR3nt: TGTGCCAGCAGTCCGCCGACAGGGGGGGGTCGCCCCCAATTT

v_gene: TRBV5-1
d_gene: -
j_gene: TRBJ2-7
abundance: many
CDR3aa: CASSLVGGEQYF
CDR3nt: TGCGCCAGCAGCTTGGTAGGGGGCGAGCAGTACTTC

v_gene: TRBV5-1
d_gene: -
j_gene: TRBJ1-6
abundance: medium-sized
CDR3aa: CASSLDTNSPLHF
CDR3nt: TGCGCCAGCAGCTTGGACACGAATTCACCCCTCCACTTT

v_gene: TRBV20-1
d_gene: TRBD2
j_gene: TRBJ2-7
abundance: medium-sized
CDR3aa: CSAGLAGGSYEQYF
CDR3nt: TGCAGTGCTGGACTAGCGGGGGGCTCCTACGAGCAGTACTTC

v_gene: TRBV7-2
d_gene: -
j_gene: TRBJ2-1
abundance: many
CDR3aa: CASNEQFF
CDR3nt: TGTGCCAGCAATGAGCAGTTCTTC

v_gene: TRBV20-1
d_gene: -
j_gene: TRBJ2-5
abundance: medium-sized
CDR3aa: CSASRTHQEDQYF
CDR3nt: TGCAGTGCTAGCCGGACCCACCAAGAGGACCAGTACTTC

v_gene: TRBV28
d_gene: -
j_gene: TRBJ2-7
abundance: few
CDR3aa: CASSSSFGGGDEQYF
CDR3nt: TGTGCCAGCAGTTCGAGTTTTGGGGGGGGCGACGAGCAGTACTTC

v_gene: TRBV30
d_gene: -
j_gene: TRBJ1-1
abundance: medium-sized
CDR3aa: CAWSHGVMNTEAFF
CDR3nt: TGTGCCTGGAGTCATGGAGTTATGAACACTGAAGCTTTCTTT

v_gene: TRBV28
d_gene: -
j_gene: TRBJ1-5
abundance: medium-sized
CDR3aa: CASSPGTYQPQHF
CDR3nt: TGTGCCAGCAGTCCCGGGACCTATCAGCCCCAGCATTTT

v_gene: TRBV11-2
d_gene: -
j_gene: TRBJ2-7
abundance: many
CDR3aa: CASSSPLARRQQAYF
CDR3nt: TGTGCCAGCAGCTCCCCCCTAGCTAGGCGTCAGCAGGCGTACTTC

v_gene: TRBV20-1
d_gene: TRBD1
j_gene: TRBJ1-3
abundance: many
CDR3aa: CSASVPDRQAGNTIYF
CDR3nt: TGCAGTGCGAGCGTCCCGGACAGGCAGGCTGGAAACACCATATATTTT

v_gene: TRBV2
d_gene: -
j_gene: TRBJ2-4
abundance: many
CDR3aa: CASSEGMVGFRSSQYF
CDR3nt: TGTGCCAGCAGTGAGGGGATGGTGGGCTTCCGAAGCTCTCAGTACTTC

v_gene: TRBV6-6
d_gene: -
j_gene: TRBJ2-2
abundance: many
CDR3aa: CASSQTNTGELFF
CDR3nt: TGTGCCAGCAGCCAAACGAACACCGGGGAGCTGTTTTTT

v_gene: TRBV19
d_gene: TRBD1
j_gene: TRBJ2-4
abundance: medium-sized
CDR3aa: CASSTTSRQGAGNF
CDR3nt: TGTGCCAGTAGTACCACTTCCCGACAGGGGGCGGGGAACTTC

v_gene: TRBV6-2/TRBV6-3
d_gene: TRBD2
j_gene: TRBJ2-3
abundance: medium-sized
CDR3aa: CASSQPGTSARYF
CDR3nt: TGTGCCAGCAGCCAACCCGGGACTAGCGCCCGGTATTTT

v_gene: TRBV28
d_gene: -
j_gene: TRBJ1-5
abundance: many
CDR3aa: CASSWGGSNQPQHF
CDR3nt: TGTGCCAGCAGCTGGGGGGGTAGCAATCAGCCCCAGCATTTT

v_gene: TRBV18
d_gene: -
j_gene: TRBJ2-7
abundance: many
CDR3aa: CASSLRGDSYYEQYF
CDR3nt: TGTGCCAGCTCACTTCGAGGTGACAGCTACTACGAGCAGTACTTC

v_gene: TRBV3-1
d_gene: -
j_gene: TRBJ2-5
abundance: many
CDR3aa: CASSRAAGLETQYF
CDR3nt: TGTGCCAGCAGCCGGGCCGCGGGGTTGGAGACCCAGTACTTC

v_gene: TRBV6-1
d_gene: -
j_gene: TRBJ1-2
abundance: medium-sized
CDR3aa: CASSNRVRNYGYTF
CDR3nt: TGTGCCAGCAGCAACAGGGTCAGGAACTATGGCTACACCTTC

v_gene: TRBV7-9
d_gene: TRBD2
j_gene: TRBJ2-7
abundance: many
CDR3aa: CASSLAGGRVYEQYF
CDR3nt: TGTGCCAGCAGCTTAGCCGGCGGGAGAGTCTACGAGCAGTACTTC

v_gene: TRBV15
d_gene: -
j_gene: TRBJ2-7
abundance: medium-sized
CDR3aa: CATSSVGLGRTRGYEQYF
CDR3nt: TGTGCCACCAGCAGCGTAGGCTTGGGGAGGACCCGGGGGTACGAGCAGTACTTC

v_gene: TRBV18
d_gene: -
j_gene: TRBJ2-7
abundance: many
CDR3aa: CASSPPQGEQYF
CDR3nt: TGTGCCAGCTCACCGCCCCAGGGGGAGCAGTACTTC

v_gene: TRBV6-5
d_gene: -
j_gene: TRBJ1-1
abundance: medium-sized
CDR3aa: CASSYPPHTFF
CDR3nt: TGTGCCAGCAGTTACCCCCCTCACACTTTCTTT

v_gene: TRBV4-1
d_gene: -
j_gene: TRBJ1-2
abundance: many
CDR3aa: CTSSQDPTANYGYTF
CDR3nt: TGCACCAGCAGCCAAGATCCGACAGCGAACTATGGCTACACCTTC